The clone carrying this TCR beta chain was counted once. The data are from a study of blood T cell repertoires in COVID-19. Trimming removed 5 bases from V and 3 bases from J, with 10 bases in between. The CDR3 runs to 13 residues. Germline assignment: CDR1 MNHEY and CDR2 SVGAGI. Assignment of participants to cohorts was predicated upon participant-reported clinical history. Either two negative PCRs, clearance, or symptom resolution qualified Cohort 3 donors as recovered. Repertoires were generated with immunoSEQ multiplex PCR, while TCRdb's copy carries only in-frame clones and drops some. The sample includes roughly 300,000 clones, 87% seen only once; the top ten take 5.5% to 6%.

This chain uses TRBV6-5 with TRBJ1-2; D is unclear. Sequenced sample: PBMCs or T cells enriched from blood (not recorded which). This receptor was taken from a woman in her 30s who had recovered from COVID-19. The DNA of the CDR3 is TGTGCCAGCAGTAGTGGGGAGTACTATGGCTACACCTTC. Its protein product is CASSSGEYYGYTF.